The T cell receptor (beta chain) described here comes from a study of shared clonotypes between healthy human individuals. CD4+ cells yielded CD45RA+ naive and CD45RA-negative memory subsets. V lost 6 bases and J 0 bases, leaving 11 bases between the germline ends. This CDR3 contains 14 residues. Germline CDR1 and CDR2: LNHDA and SQIVND (reference sequence). Running of the assay took place at deep level. Once extracted for a subset, genomic DNA was divided evenly among several immunoSEQ plates. In the study's own analysis: ImmunoSEQ only sent back junction sequences with no quality scores, so filtering was done differently. Profiled with immunoSEQ multiplex PCR; TCRdb holds only in-frame clones, not every one. Clone size and V and J calls were adopted from that table, with D and trimming inferred from the DNA. The sample consists of some 1.4 million clones, roughly 96% of them appearing once.

J is TRBJ1-2 and V is TRBV19, with TRBD1 as a possible D gene (5 bases). Sample: naive CD4+ T cells sorted from blood. Subset denoted: CD45RA+ positively selected. The receptor was derived from a man aged 30 to 45 in good health. CDR3 protein: CASRKTATNYGYTF. In DNA form, the CDR3 reads TGTGCCAGTAGAAAGACAGCAACTAACTATGGCTACACCTTC.